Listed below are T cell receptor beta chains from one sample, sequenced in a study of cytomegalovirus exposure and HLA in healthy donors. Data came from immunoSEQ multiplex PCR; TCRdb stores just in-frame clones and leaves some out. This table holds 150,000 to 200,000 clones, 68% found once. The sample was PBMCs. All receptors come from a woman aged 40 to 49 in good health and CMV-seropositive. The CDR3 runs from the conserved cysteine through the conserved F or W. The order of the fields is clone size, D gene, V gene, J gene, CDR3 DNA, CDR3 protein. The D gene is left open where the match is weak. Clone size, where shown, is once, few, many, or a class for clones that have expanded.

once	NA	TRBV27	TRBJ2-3	TGTGCCAGCAGTTTTTACAGGGTTCCAGATACGCAGTATTTT	CASSFYRVPDTQYF
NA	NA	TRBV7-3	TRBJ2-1	TGTGCCAGCAGCTTCTTACAGGGTGGCTACAATGAGCAGTTCTTC	CASSFLQGGYNEQFF
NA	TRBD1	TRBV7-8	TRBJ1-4	TGTGCCAGCAGCCCACCCCCAGGACAGGGTTATGAAAAACTGTTTTTT	CASSPPPGQGYEKLFF
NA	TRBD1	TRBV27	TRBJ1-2	TGTGCCAGCAGTTTCTTGACAGGGGACGGCTACACCTTC	CASSFLTGDGYTF
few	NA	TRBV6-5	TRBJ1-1	TGTGCCAGCACCCGCGAGCTTAGGGGCACTGAAGCTTTCTTT	CASTRELRGTEAFF
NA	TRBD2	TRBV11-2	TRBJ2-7	TGTGCCAGCAGCTTCGGCAGCGGGGGACGCCGGAACGAGCAGTACTTC	CASSFGSGGRRNEQYF
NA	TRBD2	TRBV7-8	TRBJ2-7	TGTGCCAGCAGCATTAGCGGGACACACGAGCAGTACTTC	CASSISGTHEQYF
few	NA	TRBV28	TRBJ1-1	TGTGCCAGCAGTTTCAGAAGGAACACTGAAGCTTTCTTT	CASSFRRNTEAFF
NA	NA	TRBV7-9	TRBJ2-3	TGTGCCAGCAGCTTCAGCGGTCTATACACAGATACGCAGTATTTT	CASSFSGLYTDTQYF
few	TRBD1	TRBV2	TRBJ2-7	TGTGCCAGCAGGCAGGGGGCCTACGAGCAGTACTTC	CASRQGAYEQYF
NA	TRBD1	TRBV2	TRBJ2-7	TGTGCCAGCAGCGAAAACACGGGACAGGGGCACGAGCAGTACTTC	CASSENTGQGHEQYF
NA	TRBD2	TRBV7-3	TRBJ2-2	TGTGCCAGCAACAAAGCGGGGGGAACCGGGGAGCTGTTTTTT	CASNKAGGTGELFF
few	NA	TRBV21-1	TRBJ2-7	TGTGCCAGCAGAACAGGGACGGAGCAGTACTTC	CASRTGTEQYF
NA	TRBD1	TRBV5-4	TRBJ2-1	TGTGCCAGCAGCACGGACAGGGGAGCCTACAATGAGCAGTTCTTC	CASSTDRGAYNEQFF
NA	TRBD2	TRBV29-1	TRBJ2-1	TGCAGCGCCGGACTAGCGAGCCGCCGTGATAATGAGCAGTTCTTC	CSAGLASRRDNEQFF
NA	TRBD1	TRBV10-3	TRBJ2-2	TGTGCCATCAGTGAGCAGTGGGACAGGGGGCTGTTTTTT	CAISEQWDRGLFF
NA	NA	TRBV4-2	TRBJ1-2	TGTGCCAGCAGCCTTGCAGGGCAGGGGAGAGGCTACACCTTC	CASSLAGQGRGYTF
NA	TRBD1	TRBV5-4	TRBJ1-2	TGTGCCAGCAGCACCTTAGGACAGGGGGCGCTTGGTGGCTACACCTTC	CASSTLGQGALGGYTF
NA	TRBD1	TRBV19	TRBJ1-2	TGTGCCAGCAACCCAGGGGGCGGCTACACCTTC	CASNPGGGYTF
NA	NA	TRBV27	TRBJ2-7	TGTGCCAGCAGCCGCGCGGGCACTGGGTCCTACGAGCAGTACTTC	CASSRAGTGSYEQYF
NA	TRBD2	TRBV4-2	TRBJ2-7	TGTGCCAGCAGCCAAGATACGTATGGTTGGCGGGAGGCCAGAGGATACGAGCAGTACTTC	CASSQDTYGWREARGYEQYF
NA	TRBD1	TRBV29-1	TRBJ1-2	TGCAGCGCACAACAGGGGGACAACTATGGCTACACCTTC	CSAQQGDNYGYTF
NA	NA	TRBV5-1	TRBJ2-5	TGCGCCAGCACGGGTGATCAAGAGACCCAGTACTTC	CASTGDQETQYF
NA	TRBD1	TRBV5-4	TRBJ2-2	TGTGCCAGCAGCGCCCCGGGACAGGGGTCGAACACCGGGGAGCTGTTTTTT	CASSAPGQGSNTGELFF
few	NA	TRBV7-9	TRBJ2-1	TGTGCCAGCAGCTTAGGACCGGGGATGCCCAGTGAGCAGTTCTTC	CASSLGPGMPSEQFF
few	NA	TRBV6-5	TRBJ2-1	TGTGCCAGCACCTCCAGGGTTGATGAGCAGTTCTTC	CASTSRVDEQFF
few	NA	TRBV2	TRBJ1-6	TGTGCCAGCAGTGAAGCGCGGTTCATAACTTCGAATTCACCCCTCCACTTT	CASSEARFITSNSPLHF
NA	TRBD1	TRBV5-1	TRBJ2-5	TGCGCCAGCAGCGACCGGGACAGGGGGTTTGGAGGAGAGACCCAGTACTTC	CASSDRDRGFGGETQYF